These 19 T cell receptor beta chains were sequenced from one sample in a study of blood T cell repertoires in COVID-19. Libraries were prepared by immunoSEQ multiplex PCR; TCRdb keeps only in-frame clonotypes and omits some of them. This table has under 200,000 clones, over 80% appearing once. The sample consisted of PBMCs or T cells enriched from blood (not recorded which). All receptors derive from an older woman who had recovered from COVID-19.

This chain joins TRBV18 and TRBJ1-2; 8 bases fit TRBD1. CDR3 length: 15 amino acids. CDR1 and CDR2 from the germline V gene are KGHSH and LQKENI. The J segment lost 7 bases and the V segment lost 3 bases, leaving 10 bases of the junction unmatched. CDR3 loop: CASSPNKGQGGGYTF. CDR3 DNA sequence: TGTGCCAGCTCACCCAACAAAGGACAGGGAGGTGGCTACACCTTC. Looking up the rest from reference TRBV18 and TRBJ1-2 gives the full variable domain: NAGVMQNPRHLVRRRGQEARLRCSPMKGHSHVYWYRQLPEEGLKFMVYLQKENIIDESGMPKERFSAEFPKEGPSILRIQQVVRGDSAAYFCASSPNKGQGGGYTFGSGTRLTVV.

The CDR3 sequence is CASDTTYEQYF. CDR3 nucleotide sequence: TGTGCCAGTGACACAACCTACGAGCAGTACTTC. The genes are TRBV6-5 and TRBJ2-7; no clear D gene. V gave up 9 bases and J gave up 2 bases, with 8 bases separating them. The germline V gene encodes CDR1 MNHEY and CDR2 SVGAGI. The CDR3 covers 11 residues.

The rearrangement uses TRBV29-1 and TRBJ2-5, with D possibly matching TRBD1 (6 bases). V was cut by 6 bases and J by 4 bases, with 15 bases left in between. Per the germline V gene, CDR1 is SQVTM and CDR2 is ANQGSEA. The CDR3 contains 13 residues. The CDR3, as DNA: TGCAGCGTAACACAGGGTCTCCGAGAGACCCAGTACTTC. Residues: CSVTQGLRETQYF.

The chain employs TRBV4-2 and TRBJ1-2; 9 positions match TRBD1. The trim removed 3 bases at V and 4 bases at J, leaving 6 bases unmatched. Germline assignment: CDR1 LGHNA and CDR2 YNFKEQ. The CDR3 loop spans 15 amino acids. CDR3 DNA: TGTGCCAGCAGCCAGGAGGACAGGGGAACCTATGGCTACACCTTC. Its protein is CASSQEDRGTYGYTF.

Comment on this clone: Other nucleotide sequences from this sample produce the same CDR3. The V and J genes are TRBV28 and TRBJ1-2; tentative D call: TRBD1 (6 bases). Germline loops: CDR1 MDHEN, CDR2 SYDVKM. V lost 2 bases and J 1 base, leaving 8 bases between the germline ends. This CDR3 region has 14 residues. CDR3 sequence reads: CASSLGRGNYGYTF. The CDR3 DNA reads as TGTGCCAGCAGTTTAGGCAGGGGTAACTATGGCTACACCTTC.

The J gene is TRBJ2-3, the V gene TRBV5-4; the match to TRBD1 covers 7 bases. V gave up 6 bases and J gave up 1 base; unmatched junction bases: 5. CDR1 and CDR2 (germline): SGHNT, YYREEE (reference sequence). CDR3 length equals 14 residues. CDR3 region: CASTPGGRTDTQYF. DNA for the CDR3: TGTGCCAGCACCCCAGGGGGACGCACAGATACGCAGTATTTT.

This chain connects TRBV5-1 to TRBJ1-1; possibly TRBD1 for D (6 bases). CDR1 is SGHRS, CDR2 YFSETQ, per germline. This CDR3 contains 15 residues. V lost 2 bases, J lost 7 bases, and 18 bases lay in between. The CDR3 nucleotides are TGCGCCAGCAGCTTAGGGACGTTGATGGACAGTGAAGCTTTCTTT. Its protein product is CASSLGTLMDSEAFF.

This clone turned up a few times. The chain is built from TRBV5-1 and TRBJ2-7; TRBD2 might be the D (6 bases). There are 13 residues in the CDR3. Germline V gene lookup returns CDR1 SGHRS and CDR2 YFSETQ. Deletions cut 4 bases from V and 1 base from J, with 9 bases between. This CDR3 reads CASSPGASYEQYF. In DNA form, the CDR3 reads TGCGCCAGCAGCCCGGGAGCATCCTACGAGCAGTACTTC.

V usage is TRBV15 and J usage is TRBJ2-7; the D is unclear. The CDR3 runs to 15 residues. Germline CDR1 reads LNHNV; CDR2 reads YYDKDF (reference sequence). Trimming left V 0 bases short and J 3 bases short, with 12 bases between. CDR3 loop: CATSRDDGGSYEQYF. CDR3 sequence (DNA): TGTGCCACCAGCAGAGATGACGGCGGAAGCTACGAGCAGTACTTC.

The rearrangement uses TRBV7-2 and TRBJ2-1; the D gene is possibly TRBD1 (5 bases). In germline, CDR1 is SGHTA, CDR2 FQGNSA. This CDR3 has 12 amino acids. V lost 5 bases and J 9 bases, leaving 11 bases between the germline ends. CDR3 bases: TGTGCCAGCAGCCCAGGGTCGAGTGAGCAGTTCTTC. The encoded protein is CASSPGSSEQFF.

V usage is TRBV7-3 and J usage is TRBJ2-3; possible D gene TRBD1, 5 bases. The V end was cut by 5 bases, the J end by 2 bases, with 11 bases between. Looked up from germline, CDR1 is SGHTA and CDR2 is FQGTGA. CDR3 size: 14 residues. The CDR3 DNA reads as TGTGCCAGCAGCGCCCAGGGATTCACAGATACGCAGTATTTT. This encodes CASSAQGFTDTQYF. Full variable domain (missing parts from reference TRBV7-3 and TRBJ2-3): GAGVSQTPSNKVTEKGKYVELRCDPISGHTALYWYRQSLGQGPEFLIYFQGTGAADDSGLPNDRFFAVRPEGSVSTLKIQRTERGDSAVYLCASSAQGFTDTQYFGPGTRLTVL.

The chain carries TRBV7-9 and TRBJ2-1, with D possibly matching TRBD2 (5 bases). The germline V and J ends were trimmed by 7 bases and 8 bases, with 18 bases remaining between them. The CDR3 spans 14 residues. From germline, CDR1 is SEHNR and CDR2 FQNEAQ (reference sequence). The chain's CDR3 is CASTPETAGDEQFF. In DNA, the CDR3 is TGTGCCAGCACACCTGAGACTGCGGGCGATGAGCAGTTCTTC.

This chain's CDR3 is CASRLSGSEETQYF. CDR3 bases: TGCGCCAGCAGACTTAGCGGGAGCGAAGAGACCCAGTACTTC. The chain uses TRBV4-1 and TRBJ2-5; TRBD2 aligns across 9 bases. J lost 3 bases, V lost 6 bases, and 5 bases had no gene match. The CDR3 loop spans 14 amino acids. Germline V gene data show CDR1 as MGHRA and CDR2 as YSYEKL.

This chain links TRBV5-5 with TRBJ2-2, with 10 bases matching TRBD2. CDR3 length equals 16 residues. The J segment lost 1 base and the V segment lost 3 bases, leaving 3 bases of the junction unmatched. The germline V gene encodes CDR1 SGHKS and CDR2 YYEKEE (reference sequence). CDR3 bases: TGTGCCAGCAGCTCTAGCGGGAGAAGGAACACCGGGGAGCTGTTTTTT. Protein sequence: CASSSSGRRNTGELFF. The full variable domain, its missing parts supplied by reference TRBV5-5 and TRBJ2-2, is DAGVTQSPTHLIKTRGQQVTLRCSPISGHKSVSWYQQVLGQGPQFIFQYYEKEERGRGNFPDRFSARQFPNYSSELNVNALLLGDSALYLCASSSSGRRNTGELFFGEGSRLTVL.

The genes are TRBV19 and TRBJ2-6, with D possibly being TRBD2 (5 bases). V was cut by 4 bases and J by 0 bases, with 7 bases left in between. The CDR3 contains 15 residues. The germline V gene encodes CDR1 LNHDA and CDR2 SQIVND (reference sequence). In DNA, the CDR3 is TGTGCCAGTAGTACAGGAGGCTCTGGGGCCAACGTCCTGACTTTC. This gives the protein CASSTGGSGANVLTF. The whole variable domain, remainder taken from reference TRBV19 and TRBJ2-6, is DGGITQSPKYLFRKEGQNVTLSCEQNLNHDAMYWYRQDPGQGLRLIYYSQIVNDFQKGDIAEGYSVSREKKESFPLTVTSAQKNPTAFYLCASSTGGSGANVLTFGAGSRLTVL.

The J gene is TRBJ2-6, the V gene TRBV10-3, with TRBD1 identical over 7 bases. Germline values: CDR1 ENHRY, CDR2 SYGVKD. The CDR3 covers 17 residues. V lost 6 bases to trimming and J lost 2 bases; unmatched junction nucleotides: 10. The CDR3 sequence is CAIRTGTDLAGANVLTF. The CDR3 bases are TGTGCCATCAGGACCGGGACAGACTTAGCTGGGGCCAACGTCCTGACTTTC.

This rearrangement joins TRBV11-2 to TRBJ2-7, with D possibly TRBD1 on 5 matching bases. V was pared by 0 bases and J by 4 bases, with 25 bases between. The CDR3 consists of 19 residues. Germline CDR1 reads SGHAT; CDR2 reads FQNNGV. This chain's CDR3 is CASSLDKVRFAGCYYEQYF. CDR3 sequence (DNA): TGTGCCAGCAGCTTAGATAAGGTGAGATTCGCAGGGTGCTATTACGAGCAGTACTTC.

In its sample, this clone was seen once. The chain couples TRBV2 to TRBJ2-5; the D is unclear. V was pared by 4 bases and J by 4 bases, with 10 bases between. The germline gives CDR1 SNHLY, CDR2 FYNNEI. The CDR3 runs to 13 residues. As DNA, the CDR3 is TGTGCCAGCAGTGGTACCAGGTCAGAGACCCAGTACTTC. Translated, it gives CASSGTRSETQYF. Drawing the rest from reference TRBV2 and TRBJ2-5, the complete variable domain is EPEVTQTPSHQVTQMGQEVILRCVPISNHLYFYWYRQILGQKVEFLVSFYNNEISEKSEIFDDQFSVERPDGSNFTLKIRSTKLEDSAMYFCASSGTRSETQYFGPGTRLLVL.

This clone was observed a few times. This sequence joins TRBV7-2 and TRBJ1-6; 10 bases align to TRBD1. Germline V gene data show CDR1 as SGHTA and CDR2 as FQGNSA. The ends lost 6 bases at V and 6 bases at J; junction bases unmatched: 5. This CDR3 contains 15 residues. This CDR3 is CASRLGQGSNSPLHF. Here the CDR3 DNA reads TGTGCCAGCAGACTGGGACAGGGGAGTAATTCACCCCTCCACTTT.